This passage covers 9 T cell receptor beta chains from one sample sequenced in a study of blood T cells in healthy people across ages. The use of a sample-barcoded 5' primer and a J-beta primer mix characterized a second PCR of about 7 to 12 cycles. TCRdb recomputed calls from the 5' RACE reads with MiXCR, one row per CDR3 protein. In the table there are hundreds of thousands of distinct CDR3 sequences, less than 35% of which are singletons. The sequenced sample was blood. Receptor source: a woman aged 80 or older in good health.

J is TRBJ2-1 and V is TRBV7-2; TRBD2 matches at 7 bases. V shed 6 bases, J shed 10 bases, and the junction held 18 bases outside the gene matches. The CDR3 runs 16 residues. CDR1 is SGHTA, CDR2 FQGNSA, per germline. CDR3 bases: TGTGCCAGCAGTAACAGACGAGCGGGGACCGGCGGCGAGCAGTTCTTC. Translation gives CASSNRRAGTGGEQFF. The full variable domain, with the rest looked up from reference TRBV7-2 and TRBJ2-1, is GAGVSQSPSNKVTEKGKDVELRCDPISGHTALYWYRQSLGQGLEFLIYFQGNSAPDKSGLPSDRFSAERTGGSVSTLTIQRTQQEDSAVYLCASSNRRAGTGGEQFFGPGTRLTVL.

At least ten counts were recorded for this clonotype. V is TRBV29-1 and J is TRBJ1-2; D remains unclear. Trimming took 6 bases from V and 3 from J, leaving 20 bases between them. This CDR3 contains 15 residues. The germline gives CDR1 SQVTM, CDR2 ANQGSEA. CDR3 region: CSVDQTDSAHYGYTF. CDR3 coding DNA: TGCAGCGTCGATCAGACGGATTCCGCTCACTATGGCTACACCTTC.

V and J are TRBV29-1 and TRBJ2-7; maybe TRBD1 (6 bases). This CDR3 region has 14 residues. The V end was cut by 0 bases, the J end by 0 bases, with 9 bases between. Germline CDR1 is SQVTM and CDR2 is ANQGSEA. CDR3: CSVEDQGGSYEQYF. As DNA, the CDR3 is TGCAGCGTTGAAGATCAAGGGGGCTCCTACGAGCAGTACTTC.

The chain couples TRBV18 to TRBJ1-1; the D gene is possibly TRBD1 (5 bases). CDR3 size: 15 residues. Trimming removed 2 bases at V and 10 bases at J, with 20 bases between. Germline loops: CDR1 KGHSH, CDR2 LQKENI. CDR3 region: CASSPASGGLAAAFF. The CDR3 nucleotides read TGTGCCAGCTCACCAGCGTCCGGGGGGTTGGCCGCAGCTTTCTTT.

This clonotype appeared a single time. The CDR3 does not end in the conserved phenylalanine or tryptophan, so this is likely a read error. The CDR3 region has the DNA TGTGCCAGCGTCAGGTGGGGAGCAGATACGCAGTATTCT. As protein: CASVRWGADTQYS. The chain carries TRBV12-3 or TRBV12-4 and TRBJ2-3, with D possibly matching TRBD2 (5 bases). The CDR3 loop spans 13 amino acids. V was cut by 8 bases and J by 4 bases, with 13 bases left in between.

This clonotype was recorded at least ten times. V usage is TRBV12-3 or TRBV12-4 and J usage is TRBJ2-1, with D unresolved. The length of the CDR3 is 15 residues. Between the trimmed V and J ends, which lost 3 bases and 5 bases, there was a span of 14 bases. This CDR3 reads CASSFLMIDHNEQFF. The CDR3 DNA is TGTGCCAGCAGTTTTTTGATGATAGACCACAATGAGCAGTTCTTC.

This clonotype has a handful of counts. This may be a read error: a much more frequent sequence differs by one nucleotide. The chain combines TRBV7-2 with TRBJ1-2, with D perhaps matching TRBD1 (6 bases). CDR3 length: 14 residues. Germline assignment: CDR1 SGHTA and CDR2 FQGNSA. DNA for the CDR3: TGTGCCGGCAGCCCCTCCCAGGGGCCCTATGGCTACACCTTC. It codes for CAGSPSQGPYGYTF.

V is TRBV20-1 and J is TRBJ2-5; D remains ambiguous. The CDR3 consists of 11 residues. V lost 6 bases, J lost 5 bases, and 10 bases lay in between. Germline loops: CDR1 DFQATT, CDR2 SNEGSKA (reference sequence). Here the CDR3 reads CSAGPKETQYF. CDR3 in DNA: TGCAGTGCCGGACCCAAGGAGACCCAGTACTTC.

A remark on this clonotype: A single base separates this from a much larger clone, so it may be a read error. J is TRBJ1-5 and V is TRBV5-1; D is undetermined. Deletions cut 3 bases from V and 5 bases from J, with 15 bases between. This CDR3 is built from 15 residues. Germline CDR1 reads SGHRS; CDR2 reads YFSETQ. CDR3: CASSWEGRVHQPQHF. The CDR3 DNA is TGCGCCAGCAGCTGGGAAGGGAGGGTTCATCAGCCCCAGCATTTT.